The T cell receptor beta chain described here comes from a study of blood T cell repertoires in COVID-19. Study at large: Donors in the United States, Italy and Spain gave samples during acute or convalescent COVID-19. Nucleic acid was either cDNA or gDNA, and it came from T cells, B-cell-depleted T cells, or PBMCs.

Profiling relied on immunoSEQ multiplex PCR, and the TCRdb table lists in-frame clones only, not all of them. The sample holds about 83,000 clones; 70% to 90% are singletons and the top ten take about 20%. V lost 0 bases to trimming and J lost 8 bases; unmatched junction nucleotides: 17. This CDR3 spans 19 amino acids. This chain connects TRBV5-3 to TRBJ1-6, with 7 bases aligning to TRBD1. TRBV5-3 is flagged as an ORF with uncertain function. Material for sequencing was peripheral blood. The source is a woman aged 80 or older in a cohort sampled during active or convalescent COVID-19. The CDR3 region has the DNA TGTGCCAGAAGCTTGGGCTCCGGGACAGCAATTAGTTCGGATTCACCCCTCCACTTT. Encoded protein: CARSLGSGTAISSDSPLHF.